These 7 T cell receptor beta chains came from one sample sequenced in a study of shared clonotypes between healthy human individuals. Libraries were prepared by immunoSEQ multiplex PCR; TCRdb keeps only in-frame clonotypes and omits some of them. The sample lists around 2.5 million clones, 90% to 95% occurring once. The specimen was naive CD4+ T cells from PBMCs. As for subset: CD45RA+ positively selected. The origin of the receptors is a man younger than 35 in good health. Some clones in this sample may be carry-over from other donors' samples.

This rearrangement joins TRBV27 to TRBJ2-3; the D is unclear. Germline V gene lookup returns CDR1 MNHEY and CDR2 SMNVEV (reference sequence). The CDR3 covers 15 residues. V shed 6 bases and J shed 1 base, with 14 bases lying between them. The CDR3 sequence is CASRAAWSGTDTQYF. In DNA form, the CDR3 reads TGTGCCAGCAGAGCCGCTTGGAGTGGCACAGATACGCAGTATTTT.

Here the CDR3 DNA reads TGTGCCAGTAGTTGGGGCGTCGGCAATCAGCCCCAGCATTTT. Protein sequence: CASSWGVGNQPQHF. The V call is TRBV19, the J call TRBJ1-5, with a weak D call TRBD1 (5 bases). This CDR3 contains 14 residues. CDR1 is LNHDA and CDR2 is SQIVND in the germline V gene (reference sequence). Trimming removed 5 bases at V and 2 bases at J, with 10 bases between. The full variable domain, rest sourced from reference TRBV19 and TRBJ1-5, is DGGITQSPKYLFRKEGQNVTLSCEQNLNHDAMYWYRQDPGQGLRLIYYSQIVNDFQKGDIAEGYSVSREKKESFPLTVTSAQKNPTAFYLCASSWGVGNQPQHFGDGTRLSIL.

This sequence joins TRBV6-5 and TRBJ2-7, with 9 bases that match TRBD1. The J segment lost 4 bases and the V segment lost 4 bases, leaving 11 bases of the junction unmatched. Germline CDR1 reads MNHEY; CDR2 reads SVGAGI. The CDR3 is 16 amino acids. The CDR3 is CASSSAPGTGLYEQYF. The CDR3 DNA reads TGTGCCAGCAGTTCCGCCCCCGGGACAGGGCTTTACGAGCAGTACTTC.

The chain recombines TRBV7-9 with TRBJ2-7; the D gene is possibly TRBD2 (6 bases). The CDR3 length is 14 residues. Germline values: CDR1 SEHNR, CDR2 FQNEAQ (reference sequence). V lost 5 bases, J lost 7 bases, and 18 bases lay in between. The CDR3 sequence is CASSPPRDSSEQYF. DNA for the CDR3: TGTGCCAGCAGCCCCCCCCGGGACTCCTCGGAGCAGTACTTC.

This clone was seen only once. The chain couples TRBV5-1 to TRBJ1-5; TRBD1 might be the D (6 bases). Germline CDR1 SGHRS, CDR2 YFSETQ. The V end lost 3 bases, the J end lost 6 bases, and 13 bases lay between the germline ends. The CDR3 loop spans 14 amino acids. The CDR3 spells CASSSDSPSQPQHF. DNA for the CDR3: TGCGCCAGCAGCTCGGACAGTCCAAGTCAGCCCCAGCATTTT.

This clone was observed a few times. CDR3 nucleotide sequence: TGTGCCAGTAGTATAGAAGGGGGTGGTCAGCCCCAGCATTTT. Translation gives CASSIEGGGQPQHF. The V and J genes are TRBV19 and TRBJ1-5, with D possibly matching TRBD1 (6 bases). The CDR3 totals 14 residues. Germline lookup yields CDR1 LNHDA and CDR2 SQIVND (reference sequence). V lost 0 bases, J lost 6 bases, and 9 bases lay in between.

The J gene is TRBJ2-2, the V gene TRBV6-1; TRBD2 matches at 9 bases. The germline gives CDR1 MNHNS, CDR2 SASEGT. Germline trimming cut 7 bases from V and 2 bases from J; bases unmatched to any gene: 2. The CDR3 sequence is 14 residues long. The CDR3 nucleotides read TGTGCCAGCACCCTAGCGGGAAACACCGGGGAGCTGTTTTTT. It codes for CASTLAGNTGELFF.